The TCR beta chain described here comes from a study of shared clonotypes between healthy human individuals. Study in general: The cohort had a couple of women and three men, ages 18 to 49.

Every subset's genomic DNA went evenly onto several immunoSEQ plates. Unsorted PBMCs provided DNA that was sequenced on ten immunoSEQ deep assay plates. TCRdb's copy holds only in-frame clones and misses some; the assay was immunoSEQ multiplex PCR. The profile shows about 510,000 clones, around 74% of them singletons. V was shortened by 4 bases and J by 1 base, with 12 bases between the two germline ends. Per germline, CDR1 SGHRS and CDR2 YFSETQ. This CDR3 is 14 amino acids long. The chain uses TRBV5-1 and TRBJ2-7, with D perhaps matching TRBD1 or TRBD2 (7 bases each). The sequence was obtained from a woman aged 40 to 55 in good health. Some clones in this sample may be carry-over from other donors' samples. The sequencing sample was made of PBMCs. The DNA of the CDR3 is TGCGCCAGCAGCCGACAGGGACTATCCTACGAGCAGTACTTC. Its translation is CASSRQGLSYEQYF. The whole variable domain, remainder taken from reference TRBV5-1 and TRBJ2-7, is KAGVTQTPRYLIKTRGQQVTLSCSPISGHRSVSWYQQTPGQGLQFLFEYFSETQRNKGNFPGRFSGRQFSNSRSEMNVSTLELGDSALYLCASSRQGLSYEQYFGPGTRLTVT.